These 9 T cell receptor beta chains share one sample of origin, sequenced in a study of T cells in Graves' hyperthyroidism and ophthalmopathy. Amplified TCR beta CDR3 regions came from RNA transcripts. A first-round RT-PCR of the TCR CDR3 used the HTBI primer set. TCRdb called the multiplex PCR reads again in MiXCR, with one record for every CDR3 protein. This sample carries hundreds of thousands of distinct CDR3 sequences, around 15% of them seen once, and the ten largest clones take roughly a tenth. Material for sequencing was blood. All receptors come from a woman aged 18-29 years with Graves' hyperthyroidism.

In its sample, this clonotype was seen a few times. The CDR3 here is CATSDSLGGVGGETQYF. CDR3 DNA: TGTGCCACCAGTGATTCCTTAGGGGGAGTAGGTGGAGAGACCCAGTACTTC. This sequence joins TRBV24-1 and TRBJ2-5; D perhaps matches TRBD1 (6 bases). With 2 bases removed from V and 4 bases from J, the gap between germline ends came to 19 bases. The V gene's germline CDR1 is KGHDR and CDR2 SFDVKD. CDR3 length equals 17 residues.

This clonotype occurred a few times. The chain couples TRBV13 to TRBJ2-1; TRBD2 aligns across 14 bases. CDR3 length: 17 amino acids. After removal of 5 bases from V and 1 base from J, the junction contained 4 bases not matched to a gene. The germline CDR1 and CDR2 sequences are PRHDT and FYEKMQ (reference sequence). CDR3 sequence: CASSHGTSGRSYNEQFF. CDR3 nucleotides: TGTGCCAGCAGCCATGGGACTAGCGGGAGATCCTACAATGAGCAGTTCTTC.

The chain employs TRBV9 and TRBJ1-3; unclear D gene. The CDR3 loop spans 12 amino acids. The V gene's germline CDR1 is SGDLS and CDR2 YYNGEE. V shed 0 bases and J shed 8 bases, with 6 bases lying between them. The chain's CDR3 is CASSVDPDTIYF. CDR3 in DNA: TGTGCCAGCAGCGTAGACCCTGACACCATATATTTT.

This clonotype was detected many times. V is TRBV5-1 and J is TRBJ2-3; D is perhaps TRBD1 (5 bases). Trimming shortened V by 0 bases and J by 4 bases, and 6 bases separated the two germline ends. The CDR3 extends over 13 amino acids. The V gene's germline CDR1 is SGHRS and CDR2 YFSETQ. The CDR3 protein is CASSLGQPDTQYF. CDR3 nucleotides: TGCGCCAGCAGCTTGGGACAGCCAGATACGCAGTATTTT.

This clonotype was found many times. The chain employs TRBV30 and TRBJ1-5, with TRBD1 identical over 8 bases. The CDR3 contains 17 residues. The germline CDR1 and CDR2 sequences are GTSNPN and SVGIG (reference sequence). The junction had 9 bases not matched to a gene; V was cut back by 2 bases and J by 0 bases. CDR3 nucleotides: TGTGCCTGGAGTAGAAGCAGGGGGCCTGGTAGCAATCAGCCCCAGCATTTT. Its protein product is CAWSRSRGPGSNQPQHF.

This chain joins TRBV11-3 and TRBJ2-1, with TRBD2 matching over 7 bases. V was clipped by 0 bases and J by 5 bases; unmatched bases: 10. The CDR3 contains 17 residues. CDR1 and CDR2 from the germline V gene are SGHNT and YENEEA. CDR3 coding DNA: TGTGCCAGCAGCTTAGATTTAGGCGCTAGCGGAGACAATGAGCAGTTCTTC. Its protein is CASSLDLGASGDNEQFF.

At least ten counts were recorded for this clonotype. V is TRBV12-3 or TRBV12-4 and J is TRBJ2-2, with 10 bases matching TRBD2. The V and J ends lost 6 bases and 4 bases, in that order; junction bases with no gene match: 8. The CDR3 extends over 16 amino acids. CDR3 protein: CASSLASGSGTGELFF. In DNA, the CDR3 is TGTGCCAGCAGCTTGGCTAGCGGGAGTGGCACCGGGGAGCTGTTTTTT.

This clonotype came up many times. This rearrangement joins TRBV28 to TRBJ1-6; D gene uncertain. This CDR3 is 12 amino acids long. Trimming removed 4 bases at V and 9 bases at J, with 7 bases between. Germline CDR1 is MDHEN and CDR2 is SYDVKM. The CDR3 sequence: CASSSSFSPLHF. The DNA of the CDR3 is TGTGCCAGCAGTTCCTCTTTTTCACCCCTCCACTTT.

At least ten counts were recorded for this clonotype. The rearrangement links TRBV2 to TRBJ2-7, with D perhaps TRBD1 or TRBD2 (5 bases each). V was shortened by 3 bases and J by 2 bases, with 14 bases between the two germline ends. The CDR3 covers 15 residues. Per germline, CDR1 SNHLY and CDR2 FYNNEI. CDR3 in DNA: TGTGCCAGCAGTGATGTGGGGGAAGCGACCTACGAGCAGTACTTC. Its protein is CASSDVGEATYEQYF.